The 9 T cell receptor beta chains listed next were all sequenced from one sample in a study of cytomegalovirus exposure and HLA in healthy donors. In the PCR, 60 Vbeta and 13 Jbeta primers were used. Sequencing used immunoSEQ multiplex PCR; TCRdb keeps in-frame clones, though not all of them. The data contain under 170,000 clones, approximately 79% of them singletons. The sequenced material came from PBMCs. All receptors derive from a man aged 45-60 years in good health and CMV-seropositive.

V usage is TRBV11-2 and J usage is TRBJ2-7; D unclear. This CDR3 is built from 12 residues. Between the trimmed V and J ends, which lost 2 bases and 5 bases, there was a span of 7 bases. CDR1 is SGHAT and CDR2 is FQNNGV in the germline V gene. The CDR3 is CASSLISDEQYF. The CDR3 coding sequence is TGTGCCAGCAGCTTAATTTCCGACGAGCAGTACTTC.

This clone was detected once. The genes are TRBV5-6 and TRBJ2-3, with D maybe TRBD2 (7 bases). CDR1 and CDR2 from the germline V gene are SGHDT and YYEEEE. Trimming removed 4 bases at V and 5 bases at J, with 17 bases between. The CDR3 runs to 15 residues. CDR3 sequence reads: CASSPMGGHGDTQYF. In DNA, the CDR3 is TGTGCCAGCAGCCCCATGGGGGGGCACGGAGATACGCAGTATTTT.

This clone was counted between two and nine times. The V call is TRBV28, the J call TRBJ1-5; 7 bases agree with TRBD1. Germline V gene lookup returns CDR1 MDHEN and CDR2 SYDVKM. The CDR3 sequence is 14 residues long. With 6 bases clipped from V and 6 bases from J, the junction kept 8 bases outside the gene matches. CDR3 coding DNA: TGTGCCAGCAGCTGGACAGGAATGAGTCAGCCCCAGCATTTT. Translating it yields CASSWTGMSQPQHF.

This chain uses TRBV10-2 with TRBJ1-1; possible D gene TRBD1, 5 bases. Germline-derived CDR1 and CDR2 are WSHSY and SAAADI. Trimming cost V 6 bases and J 2 bases, with 16 bases left between them. The CDR3 length is 15 residues. The CDR3 DNA follows: TGCGCCAGCAGGGATAGTAGGGGCGGCAACACTGAAGCTTTCTTT. Its translation: CASRDSRGGNTEAFF.

The CDR3 reads CASSPGGGNTYEQYF. CDR3 nucleotides: TGCGCCAGCAGCCCGGGTGGAGGGAATACCTACGAGCAGTACTTC. The chain combines TRBV5-1 with TRBJ2-7; weak D call: TRBD2 (6 bases). The V gene's germline CDR1 is SGHRS and CDR2 YFSETQ. Between the trimmed V and J ends, which lost 4 bases and 2 bases, there was a span of 16 bases. The CDR3 is 15 residues long.

Concerning this clone itself: This specimen includes other DNA sequences encoding the same CDR3. The rearrangement uses TRBV5-1 and TRBJ1-5; D unresolved. Trimming left V 0 bases short and J 5 bases short, with 6 bases between. Germline CDR1 and CDR2: SGHRS and YFSETQ. CDR3 length: 13 residues. The CDR3: CASSLDGDQPQHF. The CDR3 region has the DNA TGCGCCAGCAGCTTGGATGGAGATCAGCCCCAGCATTTT.

The rearrangement joins TRBV29-1 to TRBJ2-5; TRBD1 is a possible D gene (5 bases). The CDR3 length is 13 residues. Germline-derived CDR1 and CDR2 are SQVTM and ANQGSEA. V lost 1 base and J lost 5, with 11 bases in between. The CDR3 sequence is CSVEGGFGETQYF. CDR3 in DNA: TGCAGCGTTGAAGGGGGCTTCGGGGAGACCCAGTACTTC.

The rearrangement links TRBV28 to TRBJ2-7, with 8 bases aligning to TRBD2. Trimming at V came to 11 bases and at J to 4 bases, leaving 10 bases not matched to a gene. The length of the CDR3 is 13 residues. Per the germline V gene, CDR1 is MDHEN and CDR2 is SYDVKM. CDR3 loop: CAPPVRGGYEQYF. CDR3 coding DNA: TGTGCCCCACCCGTACGGGGGGGATACGAGCAGTACTTC. The whole variable domain, remainder taken from reference TRBV28 and TRBJ2-7, is DVKVTQSSRYLVKRTGEKVFLECVQDMDHENMFWYRQDPGLGLRLIYFSYDVKMKEKGDIPEGYSVSREKKERFSLILESASTNQTSMYLCAPPVRGGYEQYFGPGTRLTVT.

This clone was detected only once. CDR3 DNA: TGTGCCAGCAGCTTAAGGACTAGCAGGCAGACCCAGTACTTC. Translated, it gives CASSLRTSRQTQYF. The chain combines TRBV7-8 with TRBJ2-5, with 8 bases that match TRBD2. Looked up from germline, CDR1 is SGHVS and CDR2 is FQNEAQ. The trim removed 2 bases at V and 6 bases at J, leaving 5 bases unmatched. The CDR3 consists of 14 residues.